This passage covers 5 T cell receptor beta chains from one sample sequenced in a study of blood T cell repertoires in COVID-19. Libraries were prepared by immunoSEQ multiplex PCR; TCRdb keeps only in-frame clonotypes and omits some of them. Counted here are 150,000 to 200,000 clones, 85% occurring once; the ten biggest clones make up 3% to 4%. Sequenced sample: peripheral blood. The source is a human donor with acute or convalescent COVID-19. The donor label of this sample is uncertain.

This sequence joins TRBV7-7 and TRBJ2-1; TRBD2 aligns across 9 bases. Germline trimming cut 3 bases from V and 8 bases from J; bases unmatched to any gene: 5. Germline loops: CDR1 SSHAT, CDR2 FNYEAQ (reference sequence). The CDR3 contains 14 residues. DNA for the CDR3: TGTGCCAGCAGCTTGACTAGCGGTCGCGATGAGCAGTTCTTC. Translating gives CASSLTSGRDEQFF.

The V and J genes are TRBV7-8 and TRBJ1-5, with D perhaps TRBD1 (5 bases). CDR1 is SGHVS, CDR2 FQNEAQ, per germline. Trimming shortened V by 2 bases and J by 3 bases, and 17 bases separated the two germline ends. The CDR3 is 17 residues long. This CDR3 is CASSLLGIGAFNQPQHF. The CDR3, as DNA: TGTGCCAGCAGCTTATTGGGGATTGGGGCTTTCAATCAGCCCCAGCATTTT.

The chain has TRBV5-4 and TRBJ1-2, with a tentative D call TRBD1 (5 bases). Germline assignment: CDR1 SGHNT and CDR2 YYREEE (reference sequence). Between the trimmed V and J ends, which lost 4 bases and 3 bases, there was a span of 16 bases. This CDR3 has 15 amino acids. Here the CDR3 reads CASSVPPAGHYGYTF. As DNA, the CDR3 is TGTGCCAGCAGCGTGCCACCGGCAGGGCACTATGGCTACACCTTC.

The chain carries TRBV29-1 and TRBJ2-1; D gene uncertain. V was clipped by 0 bases and J by 3 bases, with 9 bases between them. The CDR3 is 14 residues long. The V gene's germline CDR1 is SQVTM and CDR2 ANQGSEA. In nucleotides, the CDR3 is TGCAGCGTTGAAGAGCGGCGCCGCTACAATGAGCAGTTCTTC. This sequence encodes CSVEERRRYNEQFF.

The J gene is TRBJ1-3, the V gene TRBV7-9; 7 nucleotides align to TRBD1. This CDR3 has 15 amino acids. Germline lookup yields CDR1 SEHNR and CDR2 FQNEAQ (reference sequence). Trimming removed 3 bases from V and 3 bases from J; junction bases left unmatched: 5. The CDR3 nucleotides read TGTGCCAGCAGCTTCTCAGGGGGAAATGGAAACACCATATATTTT. Protein product: CASSFSGGNGNTIYF.